This TCR beta chain was sequenced for a study of identifying expanded T cells in peripheral blood. The assay was immunoSEQ multiplex PCR, and TCRdb's table has in-frame clones only and misses some. The table shows tens of thousands of clones, with roughly 91% occurring only once. CDR3 size: 17 residues. Trimming left V 0 bases short and J 0 bases short, with 9 bases between. The germline gives CDR1 LGHNA, CDR2 YNFKEQ. Sequenced: blood. The chain recombines TRBV4-2 with TRBJ1-6; unclear D gene. The TCR was taken from a person between 18 and 75 years old in good health. The CDR3 protein is CASSQEGRSSYNSPLHF. The CDR3, as DNA: TGTGCCAGCAGCCAAGAGGGCAGGAGCTCCTATAATTCACCCCTCCACTTT.